This T cell receptor (beta chain) comes out of a study of T cells expressing NK-cell markers. The authors made TCR beta cDNA libraries by 5'RACE template switching. This switching added a universal primer site and UMIs. TCRdb reprocessed the 5' RACE reads and keeps a single row for each CDR3 protein, giving no DNA. This sample's table reports about 390,000 distinct CDR3 sequences. About this clonotype itself: Its cognate antigen is unknown.

Overall study findings and caveats: Top CD8+ clonotypes included the dominant CD3+CD56+NKG2C+ clonotypes in a handful of donors.

The sequenced material came from blood T cells: a sorted CD56 or NKG2C T cell subset, CD4+ or CD8+ T cells, or bulk PBMC T cells (not recorded which). The sequence came from a woman between 45 and 65 years old in good health.

CDR3 sequence: CASSSLSGARGNTIYF. This sequence joins TRBV11-2 and TRBJ1-3; TCRdb's D call of TRBD1 is untestable without DNA. The CDR3 runs 16 residues. Germline CDR1 SGHAT, CDR2 FQNNGV.